A single sample is the source of the 7 T cell receptor beta chains below, sequenced in a study of blood T cell repertoires in COVID-19. The assay was immunoSEQ multiplex PCR, and TCRdb's table has in-frame clones only and misses some. This repertoire shows approximately 220,000 clones, 83% found once; its top ten account for nearly 5%. Sequenced input: PBMCs or T cells enriched from blood (not recorded which). These receptor sequences come from a woman between 50 and 59 years old who had been exposed to COVID-19.

This rearrangement joins TRBV29-1 to TRBJ1-2; D is unresolved. Per germline, CDR1 SQVTM and CDR2 ANQGSEA. CDR3 size: 14 residues. The V and J ends lost 0 bases and 2 bases respectively, with 10 bases between them. The CDR3 DNA is TGCAGCGTTGAAGAGAGGGAGAAGAACTATGGCTACACCTTC. Its translation is CSVEEREKNYGYTF.

The chain couples TRBV7-2 to TRBJ2-3; D not certain. The V gene lost 3 bases and the J gene lost 2 bases, with 6 bases spanning the gap. CDR1 is SGHTA, CDR2 FQGNSA, per germline. This CDR3 is 13 amino acids long. The CDR3 DNA reads TGTGCCAGCAGCTTTAGCCACACAGATACGCAGTATTTT. The encoded protein is CASSFSHTDTQYF.

Only one count was recorded for this clone. The chain links TRBV7-2 to TRBJ2-1; 10 bases match TRBD1. Germline assignment: CDR1 SGHTA and CDR2 FQGNSA. This CDR3 is built from 16 residues. Trimming cost V 1 base and J 4 bases; bases outside gene matches: 4. Here the CDR3 DNA reads TGTGCCAGCAGCTTAGTGCGGGACAGGGGTTACAATGAGCAGTTCTTC. Translating gives CASSLVRDRGYNEQFF.

In DNA form, the CDR3 reads TGTGCCAGCAGTTATACAGGGGATTCCTACGAGCAGTACTTC. Its translation: CASSYTGDSYEQYF. This chain connects TRBV7-9 to TRBJ2-7; 7 positions match TRBD1. V lost 6 bases to trimming and J lost 1 base; unmatched junction nucleotides: 6. Germline V gives CDR1 SEHNR, CDR2 FQNEAQ (reference sequence). This CDR3 has 14 residues.

The CDR3 region is CASSFRVDTEAFF. Here the CDR3 DNA reads TGTGCCAGCAGTTTCCGGGTGGACACTGAAGCTTTCTTT. The chain uses TRBV27 and TRBJ1-1; no clear D. V shed 3 bases and J shed 3 bases, with 8 bases lying between them. There are 13 residues in the CDR3. From germline, CDR1 is MNHEY and CDR2 SMNVEV (reference sequence).

The V and J genes are TRBV2 and TRBJ1-1; 8 bases agree with TRBD1. This CDR3 comprises 13 residues. The germline gives CDR1 SNHLY, CDR2 FYNNEI. The trim removed 6 bases at V and 4 bases at J, leaving 4 bases unmatched. The CDR3 reads CASRIRGLTEAFF. The DNA for the CDR3 is TGTGCCAGCAGGATCAGGGGGCTCACTGAAGCTTTCTTT.

This chain joins TRBV28 and TRBJ1-2; D possibly corresponds to TRBD1 (6 bases). There are 12 residues in the CDR3. V lost 10 bases and J lost 8, with 17 bases in between. Germline V gene sequence: CDR1 MDHEN, CDR2 SYDVKM. The CDR3 coding sequence is TGTGCCACCTTACCACCCAGGGGAGGCTACACCTTC. Translating gives CATLPPRGGYTF.